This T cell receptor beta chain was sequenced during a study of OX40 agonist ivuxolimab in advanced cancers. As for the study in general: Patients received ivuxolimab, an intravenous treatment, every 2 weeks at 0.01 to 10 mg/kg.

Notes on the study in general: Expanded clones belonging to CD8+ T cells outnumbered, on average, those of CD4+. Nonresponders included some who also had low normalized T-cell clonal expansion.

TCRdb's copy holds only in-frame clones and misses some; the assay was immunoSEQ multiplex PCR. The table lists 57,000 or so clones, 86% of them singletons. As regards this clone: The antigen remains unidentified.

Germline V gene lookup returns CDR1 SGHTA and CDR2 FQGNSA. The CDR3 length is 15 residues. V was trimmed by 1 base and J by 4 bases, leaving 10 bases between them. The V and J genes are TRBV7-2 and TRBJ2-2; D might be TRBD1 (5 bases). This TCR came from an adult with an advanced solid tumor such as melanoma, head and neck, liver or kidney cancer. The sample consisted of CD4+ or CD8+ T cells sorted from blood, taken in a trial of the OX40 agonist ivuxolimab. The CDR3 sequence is CASSLVGQGTGELFF. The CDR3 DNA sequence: TGTGCCAGCAGCTTAGTAGGGCAGGGCACCGGGGAGCTGTTTTTT.